This T cell receptor (beta chain) stems from a study of T cell responses to AZD1222 COVID-19 vaccine. Findings and caveats of the study: CD4 TCRs linked to vaccination spanned spike, dominating at 160-218 and 743-854. Vaccination with two AZD1222 doses was followed by a rise in Spike-specific TCR breadth and depth.

The germline V gene has CDR1 SGHRS and CDR2 YFSETQ. V lost 0 bases and J lost 5; bases outside the gene matches: 1. The CDR3 contains 14 residues. This clone appeared once. Its antigen remains unidentified. Using immunoSEQ multiplex PCR, the repertoire was profiled, and TCRdb retains in-frame clones only, with some absent. The table has around 100,000 clones, less than 90% seen once; the top ten hold roughly a sixth. This chain joins TRBV5-1 and TRBJ2-1; 8 bases match TRBD2. This specimen was peripheral blood, taken on day 0 of AZD1222 vaccination. The TCR was taken from an adult in good health. The CDR3 DNA is TGCGCCAGCAGCTTGGTAGCGGGGAACAATGAGCAGTTCTTC. Its protein product is CASSLVAGNNEQFF.